This record covers a single TCR beta chain. This receptor's antigen is unknown. The input lacks base qualities; no much larger clone sits a single base away. The immunoSEQ Assay, a bias-controlled multiplex PCR, was used to amplify TCRbeta CDR3 regions from genomic DNA. Turning to the authors' computational methods: The number of nucleated cells in each sample was estimated from the amplification of reference gene primers within the assay. To quantify the absolute abundance of each unique TCRbeta CDR3 rearrangement, sequence reads were collapsed and filtered. For each sample, productive Simpson clonality was calculated by taking the square root of Simpson's diversity index across productive rearrangements. Held by TCRdb, this immuneACCESS table contains in-frame sequences only and omits some clones. Under half of the omission traces to an unresolved V gene where checked; the cause of the rest is unknown. That table is the source of V, J and clone size, and D and trimming were worked out from the DNA. The sample profile shows around 130,000 clones; more than 80% of them were found once. Together, the top ten hold roughly 11% of the sample.

The data stem from a study of blood T cell repertoires in COVID-19 (dated by TCRdb to 2020 to 2022). For the study in its entirety: Samples covering the acute and convalescent phases of COVID-19 were provided by collaborators in the United States, Italy and Spain. Where HLA class I and class II types were available, the types were taken from metadata supplied by the sample provider, not from assay-based typing. A freely available public database, intended as a resource for researchers studying the immune response to SARS-CoV-2, is where the repertoires were released. The samples were drawn from the first 160 participants of the ongoing ImmuneRACE study and from 1,254 subjects provided by 6 global collaborators. Nearly every sample came with metadata listing a de-identified subject ID, COVID-19 status, age in years and sex. The material from the prospective study consisted of cDNA or gDNA derived from T cells, B-cell-depleted T cells, or PBMCs. Deeply sampled blood TCRbeta repertoires from subjects exposed to, actively infected with, or recovered from COVID-19 were included in the dataset.

What the research found in general, with its limitations: The amount of clinical and demographic metadata varied by source and participant and was provided uncurated.

The collaborating institutions used their own protocols to collect whole blood in K2EDTA tubes. Collaborator samples were shipped for TCRbeta analysis as frozen whole blood, isolated PBMCs, or DNA extracted from either sample type. Including cysteine and phenylalanine, the CDR3 has 15 amino acids. The DNA shown is the 45-base CDR3, in frame from base 1. At the junction V is shortened by 2 bases and J by 8 bases; bases outside the gene matches: 6. The CDR1 and CDR2 encoded by the germline V gene are MDHEN and SYDVKM. The TCR was taken from an elderly woman with acute or convalescent COVID-19. Sample: peripheral blood. The chain is made from TRBV28 and TRBJ1-6; the junction holds 7 bases that match TRBD1. CDR3 protein: CASSLVGRGDSPLHF. The DNA is as follows: TGTGCCAGCAGTTTAGTCGGCAGGGGGGATTCACCCCTCCACTTT.